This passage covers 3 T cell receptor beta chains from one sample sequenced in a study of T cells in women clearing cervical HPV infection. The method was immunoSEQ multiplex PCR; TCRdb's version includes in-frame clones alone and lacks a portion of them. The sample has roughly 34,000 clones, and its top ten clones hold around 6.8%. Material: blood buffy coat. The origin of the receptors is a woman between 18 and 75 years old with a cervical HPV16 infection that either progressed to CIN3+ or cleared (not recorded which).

The sequenced CDR3 bases are TGTGCCAGTAGTCACGTAAAATACCGGGACAAAAGTAACTATGGC. Encoded protein: CASSHVKYRDKSNYG. The CDR3 reads in full as CASSHVKYRDKSNYGYTF. The chain combines TRBV19 with TRBJ1-2, with a weak D call TRBD1 (6 bases). The read stops 3 residues short of the end of the CDR3; the missing end is completed from the germline J gene. This CDR3 has 18 residues. The ends were cut back, 5 bases at V and 1 base at J, with 23 bases in the middle. Germline V gene sequence: CDR1 LNHDA, CDR2 SQIVND (reference sequence).

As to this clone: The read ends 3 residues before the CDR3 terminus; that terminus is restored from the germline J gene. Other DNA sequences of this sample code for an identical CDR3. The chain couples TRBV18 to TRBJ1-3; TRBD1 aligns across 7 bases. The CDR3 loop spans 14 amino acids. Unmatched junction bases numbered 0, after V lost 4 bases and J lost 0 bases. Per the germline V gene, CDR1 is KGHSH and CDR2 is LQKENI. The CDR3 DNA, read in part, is TGTGCCAGCTCACGACAGGGCTCTGGAAACACC. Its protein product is CASSRQGSGNT. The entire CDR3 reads CASSRQGSGNTIYF.

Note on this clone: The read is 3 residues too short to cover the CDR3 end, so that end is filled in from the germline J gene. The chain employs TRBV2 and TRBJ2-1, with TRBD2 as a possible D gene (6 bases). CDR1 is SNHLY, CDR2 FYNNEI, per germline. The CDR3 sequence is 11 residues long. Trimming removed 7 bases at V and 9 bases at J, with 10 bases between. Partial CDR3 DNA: TGTGCCAGCAAAATGGAGGGTGAG. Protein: CASKMEGE. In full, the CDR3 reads CASKMEGEQFF. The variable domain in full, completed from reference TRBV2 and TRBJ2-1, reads EPEVTQTPSHQVTQMGQEVILRCVPISNHLYFYWYRQILGQKVEFLVSFYNNEISEKSEIFDDQFSVERPDGSNFTLKIRSTKLEDSAMYFCASKMEGEQFFGPGTRLTVL.